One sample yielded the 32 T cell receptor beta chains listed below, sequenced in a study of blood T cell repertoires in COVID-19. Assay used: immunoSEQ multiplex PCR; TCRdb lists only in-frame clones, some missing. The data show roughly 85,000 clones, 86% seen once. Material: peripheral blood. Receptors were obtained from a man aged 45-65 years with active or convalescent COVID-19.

The CDR3 bases are TGTGCCATCAGTGAGACACAGCTTAAGGACACTGAAGCTTTCTTT. It yields the protein CAISETQLKDTEAFF. The chain joins TRBV10-3 to TRBJ1-1; no firm D call. The CDR3 is made up of 15 amino acids. V gave up 2 bases and J gave up 3 bases, with 13 bases separating them. Germline V gene data show CDR1 as ENHRY and CDR2 as SYGVKD.

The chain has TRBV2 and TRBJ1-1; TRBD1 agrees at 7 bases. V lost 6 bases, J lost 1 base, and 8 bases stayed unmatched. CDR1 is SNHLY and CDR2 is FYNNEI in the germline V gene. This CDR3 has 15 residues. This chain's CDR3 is CASRTQGQPNTEAFF. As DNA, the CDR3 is TGTGCCAGCAGAACACAGGGACAGCCGAACACTGAAGCTTTCTTT.

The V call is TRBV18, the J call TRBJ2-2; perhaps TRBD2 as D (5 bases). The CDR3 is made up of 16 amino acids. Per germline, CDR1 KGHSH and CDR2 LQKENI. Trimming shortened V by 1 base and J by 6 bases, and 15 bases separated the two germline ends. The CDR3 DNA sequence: TGTGCCAGCTCACCACTGGGGAGTTTAGTTGCCGGGGAGCTGTTTTTT. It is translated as CASSPLGSLVAGELFF.

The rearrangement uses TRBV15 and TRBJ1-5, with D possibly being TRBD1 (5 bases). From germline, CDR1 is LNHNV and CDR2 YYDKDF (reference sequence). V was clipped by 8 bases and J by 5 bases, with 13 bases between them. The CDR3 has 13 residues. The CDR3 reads CATRLLGDQPQHF. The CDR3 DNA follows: TGTGCCACCCGACTCCTAGGGGATCAGCCCCAGCATTTT.

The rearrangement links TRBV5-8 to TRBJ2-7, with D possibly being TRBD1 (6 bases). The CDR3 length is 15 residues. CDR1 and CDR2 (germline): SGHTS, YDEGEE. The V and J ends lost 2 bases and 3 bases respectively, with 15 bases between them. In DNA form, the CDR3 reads TGTGCCAGCAGCTTAGGCCCGGGACACATCTACGAGCAGTACTTC. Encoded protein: CASSLGPGHIYEQYF.

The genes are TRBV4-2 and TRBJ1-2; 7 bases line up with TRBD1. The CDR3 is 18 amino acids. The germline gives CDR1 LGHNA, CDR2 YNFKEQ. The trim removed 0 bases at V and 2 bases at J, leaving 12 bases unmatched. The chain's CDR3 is CASSQDIQGQVKNYGYTF. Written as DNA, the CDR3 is TGTGCCAGCAGCCAAGATATCCAAGGACAGGTGAAAAACTATGGCTACACCTTC.

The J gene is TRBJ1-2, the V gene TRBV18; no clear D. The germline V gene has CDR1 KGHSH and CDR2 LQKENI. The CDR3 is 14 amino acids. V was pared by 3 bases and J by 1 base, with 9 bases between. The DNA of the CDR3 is TGTGCCAGCTCACCCGAACAGAGTAACTATGGCTACACCTTC. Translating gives CASSPEQSNYGYTF.

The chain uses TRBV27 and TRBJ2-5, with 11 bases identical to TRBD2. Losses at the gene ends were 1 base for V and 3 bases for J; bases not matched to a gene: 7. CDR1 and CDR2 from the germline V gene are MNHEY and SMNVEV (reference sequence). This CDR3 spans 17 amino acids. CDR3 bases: TGTGCCAGCAGTTTATATCCGGGACTAGCGGTGAAAGAGACCCAGTACTTC. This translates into CASSLYPGLAVKETQYF.

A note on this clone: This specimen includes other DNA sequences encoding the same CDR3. The CDR3 DNA reads as TGCGCCAGCAGCTTGGAAGGCAGGGGGCGCCACGAGCAGTACTTC. It encodes CASSLEGRGRHEQYF. The chain couples TRBV5-1 to TRBJ2-7; 8 nucleotides line up with TRBD1. The germline V gene has CDR1 SGHRS and CDR2 YFSETQ. V trimming: 0 bases; J trimming: 5 bases; junction bases outside the gene matches: 7. The CDR3 has 15 amino acids.

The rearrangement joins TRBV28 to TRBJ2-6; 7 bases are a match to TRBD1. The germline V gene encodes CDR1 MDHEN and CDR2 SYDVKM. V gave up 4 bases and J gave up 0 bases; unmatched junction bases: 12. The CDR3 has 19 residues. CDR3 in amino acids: CASSWTQGPSISGANVLTF. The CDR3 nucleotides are TGTGCCAGCAGTTGGACACAGGGGCCATCCATCTCTGGGGCCAACGTCCTGACTTTC.

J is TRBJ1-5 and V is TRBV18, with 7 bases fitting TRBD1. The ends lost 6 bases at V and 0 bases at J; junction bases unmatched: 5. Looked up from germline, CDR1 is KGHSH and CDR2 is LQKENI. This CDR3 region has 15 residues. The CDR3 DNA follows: TGTGCCAGCTCGCCGGGACAGCCTAGCAATCAGCCCCAGCATTTT. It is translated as CASSPGQPSNQPQHF.

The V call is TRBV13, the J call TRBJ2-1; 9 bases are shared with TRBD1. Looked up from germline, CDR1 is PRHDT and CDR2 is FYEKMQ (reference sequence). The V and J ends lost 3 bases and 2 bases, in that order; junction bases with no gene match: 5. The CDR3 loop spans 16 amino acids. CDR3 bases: TGTGCCAGCAGCTTCTACCGGGACAGGGCCTACAATGAGCAGTTCTTC. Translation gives CASSFYRDRAYNEQFF.

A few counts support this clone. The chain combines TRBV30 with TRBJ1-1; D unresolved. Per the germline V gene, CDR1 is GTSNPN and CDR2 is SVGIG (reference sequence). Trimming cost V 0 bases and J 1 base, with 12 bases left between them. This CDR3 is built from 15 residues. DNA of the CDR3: TGTGCCTGGAGTGTACCCTCCCCGGGGAACACTGAAGCTTTCTTT. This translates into CAWSVPSPGNTEAFF.

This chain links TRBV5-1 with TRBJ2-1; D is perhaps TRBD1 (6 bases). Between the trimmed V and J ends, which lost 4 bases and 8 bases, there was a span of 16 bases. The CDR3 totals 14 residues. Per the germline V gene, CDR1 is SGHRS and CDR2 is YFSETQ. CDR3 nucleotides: TGCGCCAGCAGCCAAAACAGGGTCCGGGATGAGCAGTTCTTC. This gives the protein CASSQNRVRDEQFF. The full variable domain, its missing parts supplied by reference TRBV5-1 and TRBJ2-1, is KAGVTQTPRYLIKTRGQQVTLSCSPISGHRSVSWYQQTPGQGLQFLFEYFSETQRNKGNFPGRFSGRQFSNSRSEMNVSTLELGDSALYLCASSQNRVRDEQFFGPGTRLTVL.

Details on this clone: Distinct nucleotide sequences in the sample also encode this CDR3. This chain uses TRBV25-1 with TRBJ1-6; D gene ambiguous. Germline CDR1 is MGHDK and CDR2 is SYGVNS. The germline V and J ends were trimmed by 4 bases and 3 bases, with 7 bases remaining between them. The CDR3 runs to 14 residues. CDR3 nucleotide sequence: TGTGCCAGCAGTGGAAGCATCTATAATTCACCCCTCCACTTT. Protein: CASSGSIYNSPLHF.

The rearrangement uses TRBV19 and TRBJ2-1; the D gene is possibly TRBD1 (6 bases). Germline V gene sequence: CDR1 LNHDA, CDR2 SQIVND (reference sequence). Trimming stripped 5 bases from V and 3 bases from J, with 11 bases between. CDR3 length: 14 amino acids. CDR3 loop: CASSPRTDYNEQFF. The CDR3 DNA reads TGTGCCAGTAGTCCGCGGACAGACTACAATGAGCAGTTCTTC.

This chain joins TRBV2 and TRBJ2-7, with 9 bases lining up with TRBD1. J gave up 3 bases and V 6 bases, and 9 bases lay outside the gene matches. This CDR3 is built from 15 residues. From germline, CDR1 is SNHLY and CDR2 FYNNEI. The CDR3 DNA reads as TGTGCCAGCAGCCCGGACAGGGGCATCCTCTACGAGCAGTACTTC. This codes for CASSPDRGILYEQYF.

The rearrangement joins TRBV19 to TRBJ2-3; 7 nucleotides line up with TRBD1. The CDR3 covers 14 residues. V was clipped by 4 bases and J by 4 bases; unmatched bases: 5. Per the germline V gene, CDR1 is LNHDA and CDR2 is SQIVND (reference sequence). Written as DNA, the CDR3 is TGTGCCAGTAGTAGAGACAGGGCGGCAGATACGCAGTATTTT. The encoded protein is CASSRDRAADTQYF. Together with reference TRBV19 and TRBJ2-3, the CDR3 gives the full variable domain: DGGITQSPKYLFRKEGQNVTLSCEQNLNHDAMYWYRQDPGQGLRLIYYSQIVNDFQKGDIAEGYSVSREKKESFPLTVTSAQKNPTAFYLCASSRDRAADTQYFGPGTRLTVL.

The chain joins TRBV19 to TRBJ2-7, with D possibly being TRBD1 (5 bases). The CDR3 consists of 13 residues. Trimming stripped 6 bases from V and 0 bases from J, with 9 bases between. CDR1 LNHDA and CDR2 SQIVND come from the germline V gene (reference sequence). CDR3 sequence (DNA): TGTGCCAGTAGCTATGGGGCCTCCTACGAGCAGTACTTC. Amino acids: CASSYGASYEQYF.

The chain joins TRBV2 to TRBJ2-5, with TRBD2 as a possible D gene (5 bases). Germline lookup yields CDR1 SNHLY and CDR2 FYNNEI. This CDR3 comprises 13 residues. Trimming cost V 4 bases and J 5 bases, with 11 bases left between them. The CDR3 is CASSALAGETQYF. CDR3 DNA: TGTGCCAGCAGTGCCCTAGCTGGGGAGACCCAGTACTTC.

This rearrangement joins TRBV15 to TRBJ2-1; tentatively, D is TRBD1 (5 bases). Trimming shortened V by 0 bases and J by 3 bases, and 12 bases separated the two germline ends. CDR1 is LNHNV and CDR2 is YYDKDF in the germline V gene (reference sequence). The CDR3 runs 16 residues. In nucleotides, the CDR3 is TGTGCCACCAGCAGAGATCTGTCTCAGGGCTACAATGAGCAGTTCTTC. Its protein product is CATSRDLSQGYNEQFF.

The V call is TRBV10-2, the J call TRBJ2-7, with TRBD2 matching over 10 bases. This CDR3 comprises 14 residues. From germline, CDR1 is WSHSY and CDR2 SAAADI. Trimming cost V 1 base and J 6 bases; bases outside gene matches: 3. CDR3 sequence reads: CASSEFSGGLEQYF. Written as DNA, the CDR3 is TGCGCCAGCAGTGAGTTTAGCGGGGGGCTCGAGCAGTACTTC.

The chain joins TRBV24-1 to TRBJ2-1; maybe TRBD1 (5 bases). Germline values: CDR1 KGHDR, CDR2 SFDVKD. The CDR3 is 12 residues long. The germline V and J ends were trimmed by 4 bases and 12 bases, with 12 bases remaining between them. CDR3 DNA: TGTGCCACCAGTGAAGGGGATTCGGGGCAGTTCTTC. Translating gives CATSEGDSGQFF.

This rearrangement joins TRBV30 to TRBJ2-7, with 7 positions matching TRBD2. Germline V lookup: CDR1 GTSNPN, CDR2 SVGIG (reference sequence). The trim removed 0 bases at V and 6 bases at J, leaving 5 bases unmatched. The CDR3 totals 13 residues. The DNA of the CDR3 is TGTGCCTGGAGTGTAAAGAGGGAGGGCGAGCAGTACTTC. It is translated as CAWSVKREGEQYF.

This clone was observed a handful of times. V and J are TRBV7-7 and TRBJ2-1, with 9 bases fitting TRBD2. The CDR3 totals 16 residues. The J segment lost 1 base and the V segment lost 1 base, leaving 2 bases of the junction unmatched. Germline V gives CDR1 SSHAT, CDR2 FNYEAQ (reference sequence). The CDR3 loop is CASSLEAGGSYNEQFF. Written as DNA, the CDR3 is TGTGCCAGCAGCTTAGAAGCGGGGGGTTCCTACAATGAGCAGTTCTTC.

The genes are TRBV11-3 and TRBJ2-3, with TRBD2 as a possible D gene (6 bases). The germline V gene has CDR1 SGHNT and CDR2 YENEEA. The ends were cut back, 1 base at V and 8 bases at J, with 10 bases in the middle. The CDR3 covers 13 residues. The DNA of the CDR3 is TGTGCCAGCAGCTTAGGGGCCGGGGGTACGCAGTATTTT. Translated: CASSLGAGGTQYF.

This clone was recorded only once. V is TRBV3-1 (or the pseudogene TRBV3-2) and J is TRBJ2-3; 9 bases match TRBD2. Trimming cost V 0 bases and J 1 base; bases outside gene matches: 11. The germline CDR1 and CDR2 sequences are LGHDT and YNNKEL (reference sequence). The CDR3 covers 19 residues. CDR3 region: CASSQEENPRLAGTDTQYF. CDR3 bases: TGTGCCAGCAGCCAAGAGGAAAATCCTAGACTAGCGGGCACAGATACGCAGTATTTT.

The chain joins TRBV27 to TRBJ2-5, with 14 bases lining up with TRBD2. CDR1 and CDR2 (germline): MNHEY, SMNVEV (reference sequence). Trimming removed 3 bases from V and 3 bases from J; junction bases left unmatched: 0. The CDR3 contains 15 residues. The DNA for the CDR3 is TGTGCCAGCAGTTTGGGACTAGCGGGAGAAGAGACCCAGTACTTC. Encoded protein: CASSLGLAGEETQYF.

CDR3 DNA: TGTGCCTGGAGTGTTCAGGGGGCAGGGTATGGCTACACCTTC. As protein: CAWSVQGAGYGYTF. This chain uses TRBV30 with TRBJ1-2; 8 bases line up with TRBD1. CDR1 and CDR2 from the germline V gene are GTSNPN and SVGIG (reference sequence). J was trimmed by 5 bases and V by 0 bases; bases with no gene match: 5. CDR3 length: 14 residues.

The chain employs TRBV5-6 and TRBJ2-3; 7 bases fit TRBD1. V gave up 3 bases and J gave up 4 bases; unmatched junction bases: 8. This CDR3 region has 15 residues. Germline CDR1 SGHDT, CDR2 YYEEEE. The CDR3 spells CASSSPGQQADTQYF. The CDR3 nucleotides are TGTGCCAGCAGCTCGCCGGGACAGCAAGCAGATACGCAGTATTTT.

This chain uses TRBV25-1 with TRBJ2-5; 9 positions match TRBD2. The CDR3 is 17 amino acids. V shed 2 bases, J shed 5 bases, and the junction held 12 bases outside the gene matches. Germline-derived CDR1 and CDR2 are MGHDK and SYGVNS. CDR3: CASSERFGGGARETQYF. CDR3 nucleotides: TGTGCCAGCAGTGAACGTTTTGGCGGGGGGGCGCGGGAGACCCAGTACTTC.

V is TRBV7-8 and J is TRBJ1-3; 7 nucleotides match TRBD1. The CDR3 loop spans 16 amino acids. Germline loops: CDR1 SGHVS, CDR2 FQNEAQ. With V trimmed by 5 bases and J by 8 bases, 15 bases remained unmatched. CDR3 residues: CASSLRQGLTGDTIYF. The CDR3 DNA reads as TGTGCCAGCAGCCTAAGACAGGGTCTAACCGGAGACACCATATATTTT.